This is a list of T cell receptor beta chains from one sample in a study of identical twins. In TCRdb, the 5' RACE reads were re-called with MiXCR into one record per CDR3 protein. The table has around 230,000 distinct CDR3 sequences, roughly a tenth seen once; the top ten hold just over 5%. The specimen was memory (CD45RO+) T cells sorted from blood. The receptor source for this set is a woman aged 18 to 35 in good health. Both conserved end residues are part of each CDR3. The D gene is left open where the match is weak. Only part of the rows carry a size: once, few, many, or a class if the clone is expanded.

D gene | clone size | J gene | V gene | CDR3 protein | CDR3 DNA
NA | many | TRBJ2-4 | TRBV20-1 | CSAPRDATAKNIQYF | TGCAGTGCTCCTCGTGATGCCACGGCCAAAAACATTCAGTACTTC
TRBD2 | few | TRBJ2-3 | TRBV20-1 | CSAPTKGREVFTDTQYF | TGCAGTGCACCTACTAAGGGCCGGGAGGTATTTACAGATACGCAGTATTTT
TRBD1 | few | TRBJ2-2 | TRBV6-1 | CASSLDRVNTGELFF | TGTGCCAGCAGCCTCGACAGGGTAAACACCGGGGAGCTGTTTTTT
NA | many | TRBJ2-6 | TRBV20-1 | CSAVGRVSSGANVLTF | TGCAGTGCTGTTGGACGTGTGAGCTCTGGGGCCAACGTCCTGACTTTC
NA | NA | TRBJ2-5 | TRBV10-2 | CASSVASLGTQYF | TGCGCCAGCAGTGTGGCCAGTTTGGGGACCCAGTACTTC
TRBD1 | many | TRBJ1-6 | TRBV27 | CASNTPGQGASPLHF | TGTGCCAGCAATACTCCGGGACAGGGGGCCTCACCCCTCCACTTT
TRBD1 | few | TRBJ1-2 | TRBV6-1 | CASRGDRATDTYGYTF | TGTGCCAGCAGGGGGGACAGGGCCACGGATACATATGGCTACACCTTC
TRBD2 | many | TRBJ2-5 | TRBV9 | CASSVWGGETQYF | TGTGCCAGCAGCGTATGGGGGGGAGAGACCCAGTACTTC
TRBD1 | few | TRBJ1-1 | TRBV29-1 | CSVMTGVTEAFF | TGCAGCGTCATGACAGGGGTTACTGAAGCTTTCTTT
NA | medium-sized | TRBJ2-1 | TRBV7-9 | CASSLAGSYNEQFF | TGTGCCAGCAGCTTAGCGGGATCTTACAATGAGCAGTTCTTC
TRBD1 | few | TRBJ2-1 | TRBV7-9 | CASSPDRGLGNEQFF | TGTGCCAGCAGCCCCGACAGGGGGCTCGGAAATGAGCAGTTCTTC
NA | few | TRBJ1-2 | TRBV5-8 | CASSLPNYGYTF | TGTGCCAGCAGCTTACCCAACTATGGCTACACCTTC
NA | few | TRBJ2-1 | TRBV10-2 | CASSFSSWTRPYNEQFF | TGCGCCAGCTCTTTCAGTTCGTGGACCAGGCCCTACAATGAGCAGTTCTTC
NA | NA | TRBJ2-1 | TRBV27 | CASSLGRPYNEQFF | TGTGCCAGCAGTTTAGGTCGGCCCTACAATGAGCAGTTCTTC
NA | few | TRBJ2-5 | TRBV5-1 | CASSHRSAGEETQYF | TGCGCCAGCAGCCACCGGTCGGCAGGGGAGGAGACCCAGTACTTC
TRBD2 | many | TRBJ2-4 | TRBV20-1 | CSARDKELAGGLRVNIQYF | TGCAGTGCTAGAGATAAGGAACTAGCGGGAGGGTTACGCGTAAACATTCAGTACTTC
NA | NA | TRBJ1-6 | TRBV27 | CASSTLILSSPLHF | TGTGCCAGCAGTACCCTAATCCTCAGTTCACCCCTCCACTTT
NA | few | TRBJ1-2 | TRBV2 | CASSENYGYTF | TGTGCCAGCAGTGAAAACTATGGCTACACCTTC
NA | many | TRBJ1-1 | TRBV20-1 | CSARSPPSEAFF | TGCAGTGCCAGAAGCCCACCTTCAGAAGCTTTCTTT
TRBD2 | NA | TRBJ2-1 | TRBV4-1 | CASRSTSGRDNEQFF | TGCGCCAGCCGATCCACTAGCGGGAGGGACAATGAGCAGTTCTTC
TRBD1 | many | TRBJ1-1 | TRBV25-1 | CASSEWGTGGRNTEAFF | TGTGCCAGCAGTGAATGGGGGACAGGGGGTAGGAACACTGAAGCTTTCTTT
NA | few | TRBJ1-1 | TRBV5-6 | CASSGRRTPMEAFF | TGTGCCAGCAGCGGACGCCGGACTCCCATGGAAGCTTTCTTT
NA | NA | TRBJ1-1 | TRBV20-1 | CSESIVSTNTEAFF | TGCAGTGAAAGTATAGTAAGTACGAACACTGAAGCTTTCTTT
TRBD1 | NA | TRBJ2-3 | TRBV5-1 | CASSPHPQGGYTDTQYF | TGCGCCAGCAGCCCACACCCACAGGGGGGATACACAGATACGCAGTATTTT
NA | NA | TRBJ2-1 | TRBV7-2 | CASSRSGLLTDEQFF | TGTGCCAGCAGCCGTTCGGGACTCCTAACCGATGAGCAGTTCTTC
TRBD1 | NA | TRBJ2-2 | TRBV7-9 | CASSAQGDTTGELFF | TGTGCCAGCAGCGCGCAGGGGGACACCACCGGGGAGCTGTTTTTT
TRBD2 | many | TRBJ2-1 | TRBV7-3 | CASSSGLDAEQFF | TGTGCCAGCAGCTCGGGACTAGACGCTGAGCAGTTCTTC
NA | many | TRBJ2-4 | TRBV5-1 | CASRGLAKNIQYF | TGCGCCAGCAGGGGATTAGCCAAAAACATTCAGTACTTC
TRBD1 | NA | TRBJ2-7 | TRBV29-1 | CSALRDRGRQYF | TGCAGCGCCCTCCGGGACAGGGGGCGGCAGTACTTC
NA | many | TRBJ1-1 | TRBV6-2/TRBV6-3 | CASRQTADTEAFF | TGTGCCAGCCGACAGACCGCTGACACTGAAGCTTTCTTT
NA | few | TRBJ2-7 | TRBV30 | CAQGNGATEQYF | TGTGCCCAGGGCAACGGGGCTACTGAGCAGTACTTC
NA | NA | TRBJ2-7 | TRBV2 | CASSEALRVISYEQYF | TGTGCCAGCAGTGAAGCGCTGCGGGTAATATCCTACGAGCAGTACTTC
TRBD2 | few | TRBJ2-2 | TRBV20-1 | CSVKGQRGNTGELFF | TGCAGTGTCAAAGGGCAGCGGGGGAACACCGGGGAGCTGTTTTTT